This T cell receptor (beta chain) was observed in a study of T cells expressing NK-cell markers. About the study: The study drew TCR beta repertoires from sorted CD3+CD56+NKG2C+, CD3+CD56+NKG2C- and CD3+CD56-NKG2C+ T cells. Study-wide findings and caveats: The CD3+CD56-NKG2C+ fraction of a handful of donors was also led by these clonotypes.

Germline V gives CDR1 LGHNA, CDR2 YSLEER. The CDR3 sequence is 17 residues long. For TCR beta, cDNA was produced by 5'RACE template switching with UMIs. Reprocessing the 5' RACE reads, TCRdb reports a single entry for every CDR3 protein and omits DNA. This sample's table has about 110,000 distinct CDR3 sequences. Comment on this clonotype: Its antigen is currently unknown.

The sample consisted of blood T cells: a sorted CD56 or NKG2C T cell subset, CD4+ or CD8+ T cells, or bulk PBMC T cells (not recorded which). The receptor's source is a woman aged 18 to 75 in good health. This chain connects TRBV4-3 to TRBJ2-1; TCRdb lists TRBD2, though no DNA is available to test this call. CDR3 sequence reads: CASSPREGLAGVNEQFF.